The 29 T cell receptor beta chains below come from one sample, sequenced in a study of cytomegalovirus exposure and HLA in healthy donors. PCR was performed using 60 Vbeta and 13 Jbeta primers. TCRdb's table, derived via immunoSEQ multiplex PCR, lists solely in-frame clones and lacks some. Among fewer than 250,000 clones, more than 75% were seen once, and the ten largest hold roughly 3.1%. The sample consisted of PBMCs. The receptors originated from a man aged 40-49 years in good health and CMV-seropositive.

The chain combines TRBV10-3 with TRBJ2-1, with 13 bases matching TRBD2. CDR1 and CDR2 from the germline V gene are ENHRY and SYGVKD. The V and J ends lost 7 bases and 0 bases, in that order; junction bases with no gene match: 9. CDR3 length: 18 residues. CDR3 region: CAITSGTSGASSYNEQFF. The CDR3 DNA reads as TGTGCCATCACCTCCGGGACTAGCGGGGCGAGCTCCTACAATGAGCAGTTCTTC.

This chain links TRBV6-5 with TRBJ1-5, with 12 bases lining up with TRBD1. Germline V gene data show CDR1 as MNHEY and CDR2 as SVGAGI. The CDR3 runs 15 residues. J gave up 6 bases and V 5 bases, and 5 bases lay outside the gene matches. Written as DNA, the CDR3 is TGTGCCAGCAGTCCGGGACAGGGGGCGCGTCAGCCCCAGCATTTT. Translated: CASSPGQGARQPQHF.

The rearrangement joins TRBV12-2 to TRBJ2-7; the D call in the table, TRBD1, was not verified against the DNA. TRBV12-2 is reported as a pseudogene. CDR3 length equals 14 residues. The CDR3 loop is CASRPETVLDEQYF. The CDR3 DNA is TGTGCAAGTCGCCCCGAGACAGTGCTGGACGAGCAGTACTTC.

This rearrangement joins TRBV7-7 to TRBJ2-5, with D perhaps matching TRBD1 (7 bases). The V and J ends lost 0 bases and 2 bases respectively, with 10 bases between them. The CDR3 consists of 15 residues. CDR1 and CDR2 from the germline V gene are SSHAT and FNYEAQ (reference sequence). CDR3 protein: CASSLAAGGQETQYF. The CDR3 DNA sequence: TGTGCCAGCAGCTTAGCGGCAGGGGGGCAAGAGACCCAGTACTTC.

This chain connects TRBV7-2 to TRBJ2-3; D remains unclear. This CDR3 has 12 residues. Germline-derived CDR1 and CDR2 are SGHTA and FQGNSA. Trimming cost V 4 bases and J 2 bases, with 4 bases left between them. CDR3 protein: CASSSHTDTQYF. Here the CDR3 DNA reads TGTGCCAGCAGCTCCCACACAGATACGCAGTATTTT.

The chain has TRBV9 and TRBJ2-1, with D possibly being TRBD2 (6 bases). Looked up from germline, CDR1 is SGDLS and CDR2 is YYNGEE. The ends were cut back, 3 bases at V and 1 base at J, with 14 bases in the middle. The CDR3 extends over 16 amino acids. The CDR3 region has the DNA TGTGCCAGCAGCGATAGCGGCGACCCGTCCTACAATGAGCAGTTCTTC. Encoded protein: CASSDSGDPSYNEQFF.

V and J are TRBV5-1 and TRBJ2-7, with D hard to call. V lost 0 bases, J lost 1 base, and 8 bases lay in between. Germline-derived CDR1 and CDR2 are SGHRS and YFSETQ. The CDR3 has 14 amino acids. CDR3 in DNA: TGCGCCAGCAGCTTGGCGGGTGCTTCCTACGAGCAGTACTTC. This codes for CASSLAGASYEQYF.

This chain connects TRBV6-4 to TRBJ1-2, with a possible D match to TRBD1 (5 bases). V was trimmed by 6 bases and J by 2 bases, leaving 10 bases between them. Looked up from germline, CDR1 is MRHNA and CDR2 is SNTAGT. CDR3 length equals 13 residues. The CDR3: CASRPTENYGYTF. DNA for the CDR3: TGTGCCAGCAGACCGACAGAGAACTATGGCTACACCTTC.

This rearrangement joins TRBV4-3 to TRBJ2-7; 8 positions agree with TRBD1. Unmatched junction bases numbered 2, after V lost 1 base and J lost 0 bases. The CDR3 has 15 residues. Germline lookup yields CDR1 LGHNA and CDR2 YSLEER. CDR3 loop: CASSQGTGSSYEQYF. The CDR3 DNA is TGCGCCAGCAGCCAAGGGACAGGGAGCTCCTACGAGCAGTACTTC.

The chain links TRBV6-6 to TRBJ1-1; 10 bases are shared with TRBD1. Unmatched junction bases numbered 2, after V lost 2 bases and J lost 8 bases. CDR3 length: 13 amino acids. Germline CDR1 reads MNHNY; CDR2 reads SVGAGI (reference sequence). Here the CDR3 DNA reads TGTGCCAGCAGTTACGGGGACAGGGGAGAAGCTTTCTTT. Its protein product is CASSYGDRGEAFF.

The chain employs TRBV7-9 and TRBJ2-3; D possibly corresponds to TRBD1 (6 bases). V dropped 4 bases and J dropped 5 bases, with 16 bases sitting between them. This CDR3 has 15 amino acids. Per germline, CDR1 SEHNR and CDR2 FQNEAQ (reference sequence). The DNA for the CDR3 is TGTGCCAGCAGCTCCGGGGACATGGCGAGAGATACGCAGTATTTT. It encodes CASSSGDMARDTQYF.

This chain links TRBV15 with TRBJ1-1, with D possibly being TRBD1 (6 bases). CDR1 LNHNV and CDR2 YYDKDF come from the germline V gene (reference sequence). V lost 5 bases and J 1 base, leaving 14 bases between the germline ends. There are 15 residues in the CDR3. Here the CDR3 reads CATSVVGGQNTEAFF. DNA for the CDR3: TGTGCCACCAGCGTAGTAGGGGGACAGAACACTGAAGCTTTCTTT.

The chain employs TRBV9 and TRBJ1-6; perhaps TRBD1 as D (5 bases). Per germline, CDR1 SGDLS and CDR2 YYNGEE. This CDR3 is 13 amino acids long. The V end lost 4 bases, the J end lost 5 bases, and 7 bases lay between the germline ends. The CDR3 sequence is CASSRGNNSPLHF. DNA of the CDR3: TGTGCCAGCAGCAGGGGCAATAATTCACCCCTCCACTTT.

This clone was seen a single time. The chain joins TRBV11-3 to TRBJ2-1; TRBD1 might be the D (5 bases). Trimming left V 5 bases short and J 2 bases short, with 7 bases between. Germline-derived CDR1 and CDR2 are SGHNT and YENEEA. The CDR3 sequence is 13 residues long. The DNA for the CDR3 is TGTGCCAGCAGCCCAGGGACCTACAATGAGCAGTTCTTC. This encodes CASSPGTYNEQFF.

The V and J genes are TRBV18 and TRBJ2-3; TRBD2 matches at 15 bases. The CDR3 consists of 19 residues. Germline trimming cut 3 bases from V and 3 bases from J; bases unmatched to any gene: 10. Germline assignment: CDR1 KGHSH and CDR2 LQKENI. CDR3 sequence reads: CASSPYRGLAGGATDTQYF. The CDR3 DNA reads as TGTGCCAGCTCACCGTATCGGGGACTAGCGGGAGGTGCGACAGATACGCAGTATTTT.

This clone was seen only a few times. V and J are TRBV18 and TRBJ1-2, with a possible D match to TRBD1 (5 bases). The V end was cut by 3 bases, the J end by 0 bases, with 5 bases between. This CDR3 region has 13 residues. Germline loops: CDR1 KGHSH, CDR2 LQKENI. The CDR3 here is CASSPDTNYGYTF. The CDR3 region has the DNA TGTGCCAGCTCACCGGACACTAACTATGGCTACACCTTC.

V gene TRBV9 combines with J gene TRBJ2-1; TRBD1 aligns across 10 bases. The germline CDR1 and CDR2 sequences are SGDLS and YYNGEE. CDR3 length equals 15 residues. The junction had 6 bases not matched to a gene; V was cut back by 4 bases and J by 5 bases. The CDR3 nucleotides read TGTGCCAGCAGCATTATGGGACAGGGGAACAATGAGCAGTTCTTC. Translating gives CASSIMGQGNNEQFF.

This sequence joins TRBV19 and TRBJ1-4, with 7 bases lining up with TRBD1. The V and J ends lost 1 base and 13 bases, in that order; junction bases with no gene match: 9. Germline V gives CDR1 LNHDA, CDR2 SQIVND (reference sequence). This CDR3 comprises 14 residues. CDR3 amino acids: CASSIGPTGNRLFF. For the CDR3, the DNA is TGTGCCAGTAGTATAGGCCCGACAGGGAATCGACTGTTTTTT.

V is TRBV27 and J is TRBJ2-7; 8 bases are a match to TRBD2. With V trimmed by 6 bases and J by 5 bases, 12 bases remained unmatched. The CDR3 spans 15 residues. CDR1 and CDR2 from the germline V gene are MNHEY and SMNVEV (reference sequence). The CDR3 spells CASSPRGGRSHEQYF. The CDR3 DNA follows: TGTGCCAGCAGCCCCCGGGGGGGGCGCAGCCACGAGCAGTACTTC.

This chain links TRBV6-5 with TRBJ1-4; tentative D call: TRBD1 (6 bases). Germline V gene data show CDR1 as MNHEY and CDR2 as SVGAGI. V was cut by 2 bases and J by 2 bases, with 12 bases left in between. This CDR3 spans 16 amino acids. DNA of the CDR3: TGTGCCAGCAGTTACATGGCGGGGGCCACTAATGAAAAACTGTTTTTT. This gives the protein CASSYMAGATNEKLFF.

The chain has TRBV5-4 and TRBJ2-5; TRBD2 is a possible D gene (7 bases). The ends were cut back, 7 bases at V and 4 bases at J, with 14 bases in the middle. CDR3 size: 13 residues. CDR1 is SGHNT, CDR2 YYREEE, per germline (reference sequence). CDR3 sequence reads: CASRVGGGETQYF. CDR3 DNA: TGTGCCAGCCGAGTAGGGGGGGGAGAGACCCAGTACTTC.

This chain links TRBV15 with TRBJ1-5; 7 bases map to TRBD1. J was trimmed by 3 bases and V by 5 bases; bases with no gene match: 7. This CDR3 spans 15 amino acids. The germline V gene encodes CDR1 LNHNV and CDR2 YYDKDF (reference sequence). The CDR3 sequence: CATSGRDSDNQPQHF. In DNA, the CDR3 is TGTGCCACCAGCGGCCGGGACAGCGACAATCAGCCCCAGCATTTT.

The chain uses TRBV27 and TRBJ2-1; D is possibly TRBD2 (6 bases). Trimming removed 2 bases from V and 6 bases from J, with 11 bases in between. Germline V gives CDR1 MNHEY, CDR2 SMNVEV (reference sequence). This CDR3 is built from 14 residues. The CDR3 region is CASSLGVAVNEQFF. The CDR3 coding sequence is TGTGCCAGCAGTTTAGGGGTAGCGGTCAATGAGCAGTTCTTC.

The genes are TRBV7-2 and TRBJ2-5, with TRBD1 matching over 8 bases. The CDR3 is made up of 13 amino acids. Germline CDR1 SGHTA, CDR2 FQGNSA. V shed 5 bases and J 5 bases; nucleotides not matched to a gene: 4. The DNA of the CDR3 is TGTGCCAGCAGCGGACAGGGACCGGAGACCCAGTACTTC. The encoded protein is CASSGQGPETQYF.

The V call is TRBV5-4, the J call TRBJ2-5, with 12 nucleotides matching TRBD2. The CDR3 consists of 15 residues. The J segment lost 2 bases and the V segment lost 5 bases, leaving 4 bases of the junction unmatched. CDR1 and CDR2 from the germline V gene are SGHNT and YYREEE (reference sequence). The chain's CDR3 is CASSYGLAGQETQYF. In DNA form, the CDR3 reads TGTGCCAGCAGTTACGGACTAGCGGGGCAAGAGACCCAGTACTTC.

CDR3 sequence: CASSPRRGGTGELFF. CDR3 DNA: TGTGCCAGCAGCCCTAGGCGGGGGGGCACCGGGGAGCTGTTTTTT. The rearrangement uses TRBV7-6 and TRBJ2-2; 9 nucleotides agree with TRBD2. Trimming cost V 5 bases and J 4 bases; bases outside gene matches: 5. Germline-derived CDR1 and CDR2 are SGHVS and FNYEAQ. There are 15 residues in the CDR3.

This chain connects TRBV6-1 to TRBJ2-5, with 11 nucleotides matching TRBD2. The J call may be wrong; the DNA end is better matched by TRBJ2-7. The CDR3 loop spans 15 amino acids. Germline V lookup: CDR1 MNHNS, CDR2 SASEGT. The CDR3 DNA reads TGTGCCAGCAGTGCACTAGCGGGGGCATCCTACGAGCAGTACTTC. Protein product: CASSALAGASYEQYF.

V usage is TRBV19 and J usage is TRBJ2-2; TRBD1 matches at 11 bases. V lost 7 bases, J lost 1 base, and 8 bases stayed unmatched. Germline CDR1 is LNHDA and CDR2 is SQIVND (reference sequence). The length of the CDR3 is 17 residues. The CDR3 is CASKPDRGRVNTGELFF. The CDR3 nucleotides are TGTGCCAGTAAGCCGGACAGGGGGCGCGTGAACACCGGGGAGCTGTTTTTT.

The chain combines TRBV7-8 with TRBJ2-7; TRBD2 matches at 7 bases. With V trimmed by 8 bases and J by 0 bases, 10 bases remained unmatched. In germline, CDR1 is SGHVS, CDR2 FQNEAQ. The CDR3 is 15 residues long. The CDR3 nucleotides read TGTGCCAGCGCGGAGCGAGCGGGGTCCTCCTACGAGCAGTACTTC. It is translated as CASAERAGSSYEQYF.